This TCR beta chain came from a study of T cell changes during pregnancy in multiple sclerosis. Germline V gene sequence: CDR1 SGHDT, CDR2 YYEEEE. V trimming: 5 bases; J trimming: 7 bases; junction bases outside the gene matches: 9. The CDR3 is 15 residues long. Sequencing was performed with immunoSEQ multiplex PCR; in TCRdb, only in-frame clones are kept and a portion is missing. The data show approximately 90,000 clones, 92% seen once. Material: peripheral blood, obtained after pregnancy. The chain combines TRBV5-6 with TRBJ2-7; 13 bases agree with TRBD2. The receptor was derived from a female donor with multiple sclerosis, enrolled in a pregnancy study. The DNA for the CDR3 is TGTGCCAGCAGTCCCCCGGGACTAGCGGGGCGGGAGCAGTACTTC. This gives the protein CASSPPGLAGREQYF.